This TCR beta chain was identified during a study of breast tumors, draining lymph nodes, adjacent tissues. The lymph nodes were axillary draining lymph nodes from breast cancer patients. MiXCR, applied by TCRdb to the multiplex PCR reads, yields one record per CDR3 protein. The sample records 85,000 to 120,000 distinct CDR3 sequences, about 29% being singletons. At least ten counts were recorded for this clonotype. Its target is unknown. The germline CDR1 and CDR2 sequences are SGHAT and FQNNGV. There are 14 residues in the CDR3. V lost 1 base, J lost 7 bases, and 4 bases stayed unmatched. Study observations and caveats: Luminal-like breast cancer showed significantly greater tumor-nontumor repertoire similarity than basal-like breast cancer did. Tumor TCR diversity was below lymph nodes but above nontumor tissue.

The receptor was isolated from a female donor with breast cancer. Some clones in this sample may be carry-over from other donors' samples. V usage is TRBV11-2 and J usage is TRBJ1-2; 9 bases are a match to TRBD1. The sequenced material came from axillary lymph node tissue. CDR3 in amino acids: CASSLGNRGLGYTF. CDR3 nucleotide sequence: TGTGCCAGCAGCTTAGGAAACAGGGGGCTTGGCTACACCTTC.